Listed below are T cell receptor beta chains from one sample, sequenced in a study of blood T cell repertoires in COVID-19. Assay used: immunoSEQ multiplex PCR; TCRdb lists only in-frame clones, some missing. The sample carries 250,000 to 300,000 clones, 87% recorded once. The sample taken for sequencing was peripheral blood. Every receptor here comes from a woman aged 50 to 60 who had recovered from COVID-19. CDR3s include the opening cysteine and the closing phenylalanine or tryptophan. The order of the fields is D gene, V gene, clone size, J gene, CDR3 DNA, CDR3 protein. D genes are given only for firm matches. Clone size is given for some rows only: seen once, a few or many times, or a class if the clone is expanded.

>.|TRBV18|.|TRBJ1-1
TGTGCCAGCTCACGAATCGAGGACAGTGAAGCTTTCTTT
CASSRIEDSEAFF
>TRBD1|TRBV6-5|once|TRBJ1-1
TGTGCCAGCAGGGCCAGGACAGGGGTTGGGACTGAAGCTTTCTTT
CASRARTGVGTEAFF
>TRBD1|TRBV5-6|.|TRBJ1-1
TGTGCCAGCAGCTCCCGACAGGGGGGAGCTTTCTTT
CASSSRQGGAFF
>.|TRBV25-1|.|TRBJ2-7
TGTGCCAGCAGCGTACTGACGGGCGAGCAGTACTTC
CASSVLTGEQYF
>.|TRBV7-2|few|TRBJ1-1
TGTGCCAGCAGCTTATTTCCGTTGCTAAACACTGAAGCTTTCTTT
CASSLFPLLNTEAFF
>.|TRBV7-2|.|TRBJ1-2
TGTGCCAGCCGGGCCGGGGGGCCTAACTATGGCTACACCTTC
CASRAGGPNYGYTF
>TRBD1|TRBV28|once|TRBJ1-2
TGTGCCAGCAGCCAGACAGGGATGTATGGCTACACCTTC
CASSQTGMYGYTF
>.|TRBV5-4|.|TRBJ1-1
TGTGCCAGCAGCTCTCTTGACAGGAACACTGAAGCTTTCTTT
CASSSLDRNTEAFF
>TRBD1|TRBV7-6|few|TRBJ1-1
TGTGCCAGCAGCTCCCCCTCGACAGGGTCCCTCATGAACACTGAAGCTTTCTTT
CASSSPSTGSLMNTEAFF
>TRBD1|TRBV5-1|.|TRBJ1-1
TGCGCCAGCAGCGTTAGACAGGGGCTGAACACTGAAGCTTTCTTT
CASSVRQGLNTEAFF
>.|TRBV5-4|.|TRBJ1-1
TGTGCCAGCAGCTTGGTACAGACGAACACTGAAGCTTTCTTT
CASSLVQTNTEAFF
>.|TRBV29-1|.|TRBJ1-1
TGCAGCGTTGAATCGGTCTTCGGGGGGCGGGTGGACACTGAAGCTTTCTTT
CSVESVFGGRVDTEAFF
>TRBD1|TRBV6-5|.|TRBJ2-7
TGTGCCAGCAGTTTCCCCGGGACAGGGTCGTACGAGCAGTACTTC
CASSFPGTGSYEQYF
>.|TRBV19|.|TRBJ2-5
TGTGCCTCCCGGGGGTACCAAGAGACCCAGTACTTC
CASRGYQETQYF
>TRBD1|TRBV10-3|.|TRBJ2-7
TGTGCCATCAGTGGGGGCCGGGACAGTGCCTACGAGCAGTACTTC
CAISGGRDSAYEQYF
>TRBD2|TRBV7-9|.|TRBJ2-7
TGTGCCAGCAGTAATAGCGGGGCAGCCTACGAGCAGTACTTC
CASSNSGAAYEQYF
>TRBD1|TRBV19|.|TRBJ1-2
TGTGCCAGTAGTATAGAGAGGACAGGGGCTCGGGGCTACACCTTC
CASSIERTGARGYTF
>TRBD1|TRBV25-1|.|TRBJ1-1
TGTGCCAGCATGACAGGGACTGAAGCTTTCTTT
CASMTGTEAFF
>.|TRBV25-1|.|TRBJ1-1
TGTGCCAGCGCCCCGCGGGTGGAATTTACTGAAGCTTTCTTT
CASAPRVEFTEAFF
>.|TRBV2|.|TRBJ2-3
TGTGCCAGCAGCGTTACAGGGCCCCACAGCACAGATACGCAGTATTTT
CASSVTGPHSTDTQYF
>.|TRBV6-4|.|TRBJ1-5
TGTGCCAGCAGTGTCGCAGCGGGTGGCAATCAGCCCCAGCATTTT
CASSVAAGGNQPQHF
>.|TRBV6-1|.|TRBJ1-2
TGTGCCAGCAGTGAACGGAGGCAGATCCTCGGGGGCTACACCTTC
CASSERRQILGGYTF
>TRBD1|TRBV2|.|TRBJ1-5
TGTGCCAGCAGTGAAGCGGCAGGGGGACAGCCCCAGCATTTT
CASSEAAGGQPQHF
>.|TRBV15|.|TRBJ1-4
TGTGCCACCAGCAGACAGGGGAATGAAAAACTGTTTTTT
CATSRQGNEKLFF
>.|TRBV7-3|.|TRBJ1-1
TGTGCCAGCAGCTTAACGGGTAGATCGGGGTCCCATGAAGCTTTCTTT
CASSLTGRSGSHEAFF
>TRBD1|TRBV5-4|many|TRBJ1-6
TGTGCCAGCAGTCACGACAGGGCAGTAAACTCACCCCTCCACTTT
CASSHDRAVNSPLHF
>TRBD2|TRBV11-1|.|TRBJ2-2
TGTGCCAGCAGCTCCCCCCTAGCGGCTATCACCGGGGAGCTGTTTTTT
CASSSPLAAITGELFF
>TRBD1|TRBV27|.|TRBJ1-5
TGTGCCAGCAGTTCTAGGACAGGGCCGTATAGCAATCAGCCCCAGCATTTT
CASSSRTGPYSNQPQHF